The 26 T cell receptor beta chains in this list originate from one sample, sequenced in a study of CD8 T cells in Susac syndrome. RNA, at roughly 0.5 to 1 ug, was reverse transcribed with random hexamers. One entry per CDR3 protein, called by TCRdb with MiXCR from the immunoSEQ multiplex PCR reads. Seen here are under 150,000 distinct CDR3 sequences, nearly 95% observed once, and the top ten hold approximately 0.25%. The sequenced sample was CD8+ T cells from PBMCs. The receptor source for this set is a human donor in good health.

V gene TRBV7-9 combines with J gene TRBJ2-1; TRBD1 aligns across 7 bases. Germline CDR1 reads SEHNR; CDR2 reads FQNEAQ (reference sequence). The CDR3 consists of 15 residues. The junction had 2 bases not matched to a gene; V was cut back by 3 bases and J by 0 bases. The CDR3 DNA reads as TGTGCCAGCAGCTTGGGACAGATCTCCTACAATGAGCAGTTCTTC. This gives the protein CASSLGQISYNEQFF.

The chain employs TRBV18 and TRBJ2-7; D is unclear. Trimming left V 3 bases short and J 2 bases short, with 11 bases between. The CDR3 sequence is 14 residues long. Per the germline V gene, CDR1 is KGHSH and CDR2 is LQKENI. CDR3 residues: CASSPNTATYEQYF. CDR3 coding DNA: TGTGCCAGCTCACCTAATACAGCCACCTACGAGCAGTACTTC. The complete variable domain, with remaining parts taken from reference TRBV18 and TRBJ2-7, reads NAGVMQNPRHLVRRRGQEARLRCSPMKGHSHVYWYRQLPEEGLKFMVYLQKENIIDESGMPKERFSAEFPKEGPSILRIQQVVRGDSAAYFCASSPNTATYEQYFGPGTRLTVT.

This clonotype was picked up one time. The chain is built from TRBV24-1 and TRBJ2-3; 9 nucleotides line up with TRBD1. The CDR3 is made up of 17 amino acids. Trimming cost V 3 bases and J 4 bases; bases outside gene matches: 10. Germline CDR1 reads KGHDR; CDR2 reads SFDVKD. The DNA of the CDR3 is TGTGCCACCAGTGATCCTCGGACAGGGGACGCCCCAGATACGCAGTATTTT. It translates to CATSDPRTGDAPDTQYF.

The chain employs TRBV27 and TRBJ2-7; 8 bases fit TRBD1. Germline trimming cut 4 bases from V and 3 bases from J; bases unmatched to any gene: 5. The CDR3 is 14 amino acids. Germline V gene data show CDR1 as MNHEY and CDR2 as SMNVEV (reference sequence). This CDR3 reads CASSSGTGDYEQYF. The CDR3 DNA sequence: TGTGCCAGCAGTTCCGGGACAGGCGACTACGAGCAGTACTTC.

This chain links TRBV2 with TRBJ1-1; no firm D call. Germline assignment: CDR1 SNHLY and CDR2 FYNNEI. This CDR3 has 12 amino acids. Trimming left V 8 bases short and J 0 bases short, with 7 bases between. CDR3 protein: CASGALNTEAFF. CDR3 nucleotide sequence: TGTGCCAGCGGAGCACTGAACACTGAAGCTTTCTTT.

CDR3 DNA: TGTGCCAGCAGCCTTGGCGCTAGCACCTACAATGAGCAGTTCTTC. Translating it yields CASSLGASTYNEQFF. The V and J genes are TRBV7-6 and TRBJ2-1, with D tentatively TRBD2 (5 bases). V lost 5 bases, J lost 2 bases, and 13 bases lay in between. The CDR3 totals 15 residues. Germline lookup yields CDR1 SGHVS and CDR2 FNYEAQ.

The rearrangement links TRBV7-9 to TRBJ2-5; 7 positions agree with TRBD1. The junction had 7 bases not matched to a gene; V was cut back by 1 base and J by 5 bases. Germline V lookup: CDR1 SEHNR, CDR2 FQNEAQ (reference sequence). The CDR3 is 15 amino acids. The CDR3 loop reads CASSLGQGEIETQYF. CDR3 DNA: TGTGCCAGCAGCTTAGGACAGGGAGAGATCGAGACCCAGTACTTC.

V usage is TRBV27 and J usage is TRBJ2-7, with D unresolved. The CDR3 sequence is 14 residues long. Germline V lookup: CDR1 MNHEY, CDR2 SMNVEV (reference sequence). The V end lost 3 bases, the J end lost 0 bases, and 9 bases lay between the germline ends. The CDR3 bases are TGTGCCAGCAGTTTCTCAGCGATCTCCTACGAGCAGTACTTC. Its protein product is CASSFSAISYEQYF.

The CDR3 sequence is CSAWDRDELDEQFF. The CDR3 bases are TGCAGTGCTTGGGACAGGGACGAGCTCGATGAGCAGTTCTTC. V and J are TRBV20-1 and TRBJ2-1; 9 bases are a match to TRBD1. Looked up from germline, CDR1 is DFQATT and CDR2 is SNEGSKA (reference sequence). The CDR3 consists of 14 residues. J lost 8 bases, V lost 5 bases, and 10 bases had no gene match.

The chain is built from TRBV30 and TRBJ2-6; TRBD1 matches at 10 bases. V shed 5 bases and J 0 bases; nucleotides not matched to a gene: 13. Germline CDR1 reads GTSNPN; CDR2 reads SVGIG (reference sequence). CDR3 length: 19 amino acids. The CDR3 reads CAWLRLGQGQFSGANVLTF. Written as DNA, the CDR3 is TGTGCCTGGCTCCGGTTGGGACAGGGGCAATTCTCTGGGGCCAACGTCCTGACTTTC. The full variable domain, completed using reference TRBV30 and TRBJ2-6, is SQTIHQWPATLVQPVGSPLSLECTVEGTSNPNLYWYRQAAGRGLQLLFYSVGIGQISSEVPQNLSASRPQDRQFILSSKKLLLSDSGFYLCAWLRLGQGQFSGANVLTFGAGSRLTVL.

The chain carries TRBV7-2 and TRBJ1-1; D gene ambiguous. Trimming removed 4 bases at V and 0 bases at J, with 6 bases between. Looked up from germline, CDR1 is SGHTA and CDR2 is FQGNSA. This CDR3 is 13 amino acids long. The CDR3 DNA is TGTGCCAGCAGCTCCCCTTTGAACACTGAAGCTTTCTTT. Translating gives CASSSPLNTEAFF.

This chain joins TRBV28 and TRBJ1-1; 8 bases line up with TRBD1. The J segment lost 3 bases and the V segment lost 4 bases, leaving 13 bases of the junction unmatched. The germline gives CDR1 MDHEN, CDR2 SYDVKM. The CDR3 length is 17 residues. CDR3: CASSWHGRGLLDTEAFF. DNA for the CDR3: TGTGCCAGCAGTTGGCATGGCAGGGGGCTGTTGGACACTGAAGCTTTCTTT.

The chain combines TRBV9 with TRBJ1-5, with 9 bases lining up with TRBD1. The germline V gene has CDR1 SGDLS and CDR2 YYNGEE. J gave up 8 bases and V 3 bases, and 9 bases lay outside the gene matches. CDR3 length: 15 amino acids. CDR3 loop: CASSGGQGRGKPQHF. CDR3 nucleotide sequence: TGTGCCAGCAGCGGGGGACAGGGCCGCGGGAAGCCCCAGCATTTT.

This chain links TRBV4-3 with TRBJ2-7; D is ambiguous. The CDR3 is 13 amino acids. With 3 bases removed from V and 3 bases from J, the gap between germline ends came to 9 bases. The germline V gene encodes CDR1 LGHNA and CDR2 YSLEER. CDR3 DNA sequence: TGCGCCAGCAGCCATTCACAGTACTACGAGCAGTACTTC. This sequence encodes CASSHSQYYEQYF.

The chain couples TRBV6-5 to TRBJ1-4, with 7 bases that match TRBD1. CDR1 MNHEY and CDR2 SVGAGI come from the germline V gene. The CDR3 sequence is 16 residues long. V gave up 0 bases and J gave up 8 bases; unmatched junction bases: 9. CDR3 region: CASSYSETGRVEKLFF. In DNA form, the CDR3 reads TGTGCCAGCAGTTACTCCGAGACAGGGCGTGTGGAAAAACTGTTTTTT.

A single count supports this clonotype. The chain uses TRBV5-6 and TRBJ2-5, with D tentatively TRBD2 (5 bases). V dropped 2 bases and J dropped 2 bases, with 16 bases sitting between them. Germline CDR1 and CDR2: SGHDT and YYEEEE. The CDR3 sequence is 16 residues long. CDR3 nucleotides: TGTGCCAGCAGCTTCTGGGGTGGTCGGGAACAAGAGACCCAGTACTTC. It translates to CASSFWGGREQETQYF.

The CDR3 is CSARQDWGTEAFF. The CDR3 nucleotides are TGCAGCGCCCGACAGGATTGGGGGACTGAAGCTTTCTTT. The chain carries TRBV29-1 and TRBJ1-1; tentatively, D is TRBD1 (6 bases). V lost 7 bases and J 5 bases, leaving 17 bases between the germline ends. The germline V gene has CDR1 SQVTM and CDR2 ANQGSEA. CDR3 length: 13 amino acids.

This chain joins TRBV5-1 and TRBJ1-4; 8 nucleotides align to TRBD1. J was trimmed by 3 bases and V by 3 bases; bases with no gene match: 7. Germline V gene sequence: CDR1 SGHRS, CDR2 YFSETQ. The CDR3 is 16 residues long. The CDR3 reads CASSWTGPGANEKLFF. Here the CDR3 DNA reads TGCGCCAGCAGCTGGACAGGGCCCGGGGCTAATGAAAAACTGTTTTTT.

V usage is TRBV9 and J usage is TRBJ2-1; D is unclear. Germline CDR1 and CDR2: SGDLS and YYNGEE. There are 12 residues in the CDR3. V lost 3 bases and J lost 7, with 8 bases in between. CDR3 amino acids: CASSALENEQFF. DNA of the CDR3: TGTGCCAGCAGCGCGCTAGAAAATGAGCAGTTCTTC.

J is TRBJ2-1 and V is TRBV4-3; TRBD2 matches at 8 bases. V shed 0 bases, J shed 8 bases, and the junction held 9 bases outside the gene matches. CDR3 length: 16 amino acids. Germline CDR1 is LGHNA and CDR2 is YSLEER. This CDR3 is CASSQDEPSGYDEQFF. CDR3 nucleotide sequence: TGCGCCAGCAGCCAAGATGAACCTAGCGGGTATGATGAGCAGTTCTTC.

This rearrangement joins TRBV29-1 to TRBJ1-2; a possible D gene is TRBD1 (5 bases). The V gene's germline CDR1 is SQVTM and CDR2 ANQGSEA. Trimming removed 2 bases at V and 6 bases at J, with 19 bases between. The CDR3 contains 15 residues. The CDR3 DNA reads TGCAGCGTTGAACCATCCGGGACCCTGACCGATGGCTACACCTTC. Translation gives CSVEPSGTLTDGYTF.

The chain has TRBV27 and TRBJ2-2, with D perhaps matching TRBD2 (5 bases). CDR1 and CDR2 (germline): MNHEY, SMNVEV (reference sequence). Trimming cost V 7 bases and J 4 bases, with 7 bases left between them. The CDR3 sequence is 12 residues long. The CDR3 bases are TGTGCCAGCACCCGGGGCACCGGGGAGCTGTTTTTT. Protein product: CASTRGTGELFF.

V gene TRBV20-1 combines with J gene TRBJ2-1; the D gene could be TRBD1 or TRBD2 (5 bases each). Trimming removed 3 bases at V and 5 bases at J, with 17 bases between. The CDR3 has 15 residues. Germline V gene sequence: CDR1 DFQATT, CDR2 SNEGSKA (reference sequence). Written as DNA, the CDR3 is TGCAGTGCTAGCCGCCGGGACCTACTAGACAATGAGCAGTTCTTC. Translated, it gives CSASRRDLLDNEQFF.

The chain links TRBV7-9 to TRBJ2-7; D might be TRBD1 (5 bases). The CDR3 extends over 15 amino acids. Trimming stripped 0 bases from V and 5 bases from J, with 14 bases between. CDR1 and CDR2 (germline): SEHNR, FQNEAQ (reference sequence). CDR3 nucleotide sequence: TGTGCCAGCAGCTTAGCGATGGGGCGGAACCACGAGCAGTACTTC. Encoded protein: CASSLAMGRNHEQYF.

The J gene is TRBJ2-3, the V gene TRBV7-9, with D possibly matching TRBD1 (6 bases). V was cut by 5 bases and J by 3 bases, with 12 bases left in between. Per germline, CDR1 SEHNR and CDR2 FQNEAQ (reference sequence). The CDR3 contains 14 residues. The CDR3 protein is CASSGGLGTDTQYF. In nucleotides, the CDR3 is TGTGCCAGCAGCGGGGGCCTGGGGACAGATACGCAGTATTTT. Combining the CDR3 with reference TRBV7-9 and TRBJ2-3 gives the whole variable domain DTGVSQNPRHKITKRGQNVTFRCDPISEHNRLYWYRQTLGQGPEFLTYFQNEAQLEKSRLLSDRFSAERPKGSFSTLEIQRTEQGDSAMYLCASSGGLGTDTQYFGPGTRLTVL.

The chain uses TRBV7-9 and TRBJ2-1, with D perhaps being TRBD1 or TRBD2 (5 bases each). V was clipped by 5 bases and J by 10 bases, with 12 bases between them. Germline V CDR1 and CDR2: SEHNR, FQNEAQ (reference sequence). This CDR3 spans 12 amino acids. The CDR3 region is CASSRDGTEQFF. The CDR3, as DNA: TGTGCCAGCAGCCGTGACGGGACCGAGCAGTTCTTC.